The 15 T cell receptor beta chains presented below share a single source sample, sequenced in a study of T cell repertoires in cytomegalovirus infection. TCRdb itself ran the reads through MiXCR, one entry per CDR3 protein. The table includes about a million distinct CDR3 sequences, approximately 31% detected once. Antigens of these TCRs are unknown. The material sequenced was cultured CD8+ T cells from PBMCs, taken from culture after CMV antigen stimulation. Source of these receptors: a human donor in good health (CMV status not recorded). Some clones in this sample may be carry-over from other donors' samples.

This clonotype showed up many times. The genes are TRBV24-1 and TRBJ1-5; D is uncertain. Trimming pared 5 bases from V and 4 bases from J, leaving 8 bases between. Germline V gene data show CDR1 as KGHDR and CDR2 as SFDVKD. This CDR3 is built from 13 residues. CDR3 DNA sequence: TGTGCCACCAGTGGAGGAGGGAATCAGCCCCAGCATTTT. Protein product: CATSGGGNQPQHF.

To note about this clonotype: With a much larger clone just one base away, this may be a read error. V and J are TRBV7-3 and TRBJ1-2; tentatively, D is TRBD1 (6 bases). Germline lookup yields CDR1 SGHTA and CDR2 FQGTGA. There are 14 residues in the CDR3. CDR3 region: CTSSLDRTNYGYTF. DNA of the CDR3: TGTACCAGCAGCTTAGACAGGACTAACTATGGCTACACCTTC.

The V call is TRBV7-6, the J call TRBJ1-2; 7 bases line up with TRBD1. This CDR3 has 13 amino acids. Germline-derived CDR1 and CDR2 are SGHVS and FNYEAQ. The junction had 6 bases not matched to a gene; V was cut back by 7 bases and J by 4 bases. CDR3 DNA sequence: TGTGCCAGCAACCCCGGGACAGTCTATGGCTACACCTTC. It codes for CASNPGTVYGYTF.

This sequence joins TRBV6-5 and TRBJ2-7, with TRBD1 identical over 8 bases. This CDR3 comprises 17 residues. Germline CDR1 reads MNHEY; CDR2 reads SVGAGI. Germline trimming cut 2 bases from V and 1 base from J; bases unmatched to any gene: 10. The CDR3 nucleotides are TGTGCCAGCAGTTACGCCCACAGGGGGACCTTATCCTACGAGCAGTACGTC. Amino acids: CASSYAHRGTLSYEQYV.

The V gene is TRBV5-1, the J gene TRBJ2-1; 7 positions agree with TRBD1. There are 16 residues in the CDR3. V dropped 2 bases and J dropped 1; count of bases not matched to a gene: 6. Germline V gene lookup returns CDR1 SGHRS and CDR2 YFSETQ. CDR3 sequence reads: CASSLATGASYNEQFF. CDR3 nucleotides: TGCGCCAGCAGCTTAGCAACAGGGGCTTCCTACAATGAGCAGTTCTTC.

V gene TRBV14 combines with J gene TRBJ2-1, with 9 bases aligning to TRBD2. Germline V CDR1 and CDR2: SGHDN, FVKESK. There are 15 residues in the CDR3. V lost 4 bases, J lost 7 bases, and 8 bases stayed unmatched. CDR3 sequence (DNA): TGTGCCAGCAGCCTGGCGCGGGGGGGATTTAATGAGCAGTTCTTC. It translates to CASSLARGGFNEQFF.

The V call is TRBV10-3, the J call TRBJ2-6; D is unclear. Germline V gene data show CDR1 as ENHRY and CDR2 as SYGVKD. The CDR3 loop spans 15 amino acids. Trimming left V 2 bases short and J 1 base short, with 6 bases between. In nucleotides, the CDR3 is TGTGCCATCAGTGAGCTGAGGTCTGGGGCCAACGTCCTGACTTTC. Translated: CAISELRSGANVLTF.

This clonotype was detected a few times. The chain uses TRBV4-2 and TRBJ1-1, with a possible D match to TRBD1 (5 bases). The CDR3 totals 16 residues. Germline CDR1 reads LGHNA; CDR2 reads YNFKEQ. V shed 0 bases and J shed 0 bases, with 11 bases lying between them. In DNA, the CDR3 is TGTGCCAGCAGCCAAGATTTCGGCAGGGTGAACACTGAAGCTTTCTTT. Amino acids: CASSQDFGRVNTEAFF.

V gene TRBV2 combines with J gene TRBJ1-5, with 7 nucleotides matching TRBD1. This CDR3 has 19 residues. Trimming at V came to 8 bases and at J to 3 bases, leaving 22 bases not matched to a gene. Germline CDR1 is SNHLY and CDR2 is FYNNEI. The CDR3 spells CASRGNRDSNRKNNQPQHF. The DNA of the CDR3 is TGTGCCAGCCGAGGGAACCGGGACAGTAATAGGAAGAACAATCAGCCCCAGCATTTT.

The J gene is TRBJ2-3, the V gene TRBV19; D not certain. Germline V CDR1 and CDR2: LNHDA, SQIVND (reference sequence). This CDR3 is built from 18 residues. The V gene lost 4 bases and the J gene lost 1 base, with 21 bases spanning the gap. DNA for the CDR3: TGTGCCAGTAGTACCCTCGATAGGACCATAGGACGCACAGATACGCAGTATTTT. This encodes CASSTLDRTIGRTDTQYF.

This clonotype was counted at least ten times. The gene calls are TRBV7-6 and TRBJ2-2; TRBD2 matches 8 bases. In germline, CDR1 is SGHVS, CDR2 FNYEAQ. This CDR3 comprises 16 residues. With 1 base clipped from V and 3 bases from J, the junction kept 4 bases outside the gene matches. The CDR3 nucleotides read TGTGCCAGCAGCTTAGAACTAGCGGAAGACACCGGGGAGCTGTTTTTT. Protein product: CASSLELAEDTGELFF.

The J gene is TRBJ2-3, the V gene TRBV12-3 or TRBV12-4; the match to TRBD2 covers 7 bases. The ends lost 6 bases at V and 1 base at J; junction bases unmatched: 10. This CDR3 is built from 16 residues. The CDR3 here is CASSSEMAGGTDTQYF. The CDR3, as DNA: TGTGCCAGCAGCTCTGAAATGGCGGGGGGCACAGATACGCAGTATTTT.

The chain links TRBV20-1 to TRBJ2-7, with TRBD2 matching over 12 bases. J was trimmed by 0 bases and V by 6 bases; bases with no gene match: 9. Germline V lookup: CDR1 DFQATT, CDR2 SNEGSKA (reference sequence). This CDR3 is built from 16 residues. The CDR3 loop is CSASRLAGDRSYEQYV. CDR3 DNA sequence: TGCAGTGCCTCCCGACTAGCGGGGGACCGCTCCTACGAGCAGTACGTC.

V and J are TRBV5-1 and TRBJ2-1, with 12 positions matching TRBD2. V was clipped by 3 bases and J by 4 bases; unmatched bases: 5. The CDR3 length is 16 residues. Germline CDR1 is SGHRS and CDR2 is YFSETQ. The CDR3 bases are TGCGCCAGCAGCTCCTGGACTAGCGGGGAGTACAATGAGCAGTTCTTC. This sequence encodes CASSSWTSGEYNEQFF.

Relative to its sample, this clonotype is medium-sized. The chain recombines TRBV7-8 with TRBJ2-3; D remains unclear. Germline CDR1 and CDR2: SGHVS and FQNEAQ. With 5 bases removed from V and 2 bases from J, the gap between germline ends came to 14 bases. CDR3 size: 15 residues. This chain's CDR3 is CASSQGRIPTDTQYF. In DNA, the CDR3 is TGTGCCAGCAGCCAAGGGCGGATCCCCACAGATACGCAGTATTTT.